These 24 T cell receptor beta chains were all obtained from the same sample, sequenced in a study of vaccination effects on CD4 cells after COVID-19. Their target antigens are unknown. On day 10 of culture, CD4+ T cells were separated out. TCRdb keeps only in-frame clones here, not all; method: immunoSEQ multiplex PCR. The sample has tens of thousands of clones, roughly 82% seen once; the top ten hold roughly 3%. This specimen was CD4+ T cells from PBMCs cultured without peptide, taken before COVID-19 vaccination. The receptors derive from a human donor who received a COVID-19 vaccine.

This sequence joins TRBV5-1 and TRBJ2-2; D is ambiguous. This CDR3 has 14 residues. V dropped 4 bases and J dropped 1 base, with 8 bases sitting between them. Germline assignment: CDR1 SGHRS and CDR2 YFSETQ. CDR3 amino acids: CASSTELNTGELFF. The CDR3 DNA sequence: TGCGCCAGCAGCACCGAGCTGAACACCGGGGAGCTGTTTTTT. The full variable domain, completed using reference TRBV5-1 and TRBJ2-2, is KAGVTQTPRYLIKTRGQQVTLSCSPISGHRSVSWYQQTPGQGLQFLFEYFSETQRNKGNFPGRFSGRQFSNSRSEMNVSTLELGDSALYLCASSTELNTGELFFGEGSRLTVL.

In DNA, the CDR3 is TGCGCCAGCAGCTTTTTATGGCAGGGGAGCACCGGGGAGCTGTTTTTT. This gives the protein CASSFLWQGSTGELFF. The chain employs TRBV5-1 and TRBJ2-2, with D possibly being TRBD1 (6 bases). This CDR3 spans 16 amino acids. V gave up 2 bases and J gave up 4 bases, with 15 bases separating them. Germline CDR1 and CDR2: SGHRS and YFSETQ. Full variable domain (remainder filled in from reference TRBV5-1 and TRBJ2-2): KAGVTQTPRYLIKTRGQQVTLSCSPISGHRSVSWYQQTPGQGLQFLFEYFSETQRNKGNFPGRFSGRQFSNSRSEMNVSTLELGDSALYLCASSFLWQGSTGELFFGEGSRLTVL.

This clone turned up a few times. The J gene is TRBJ1-1, the V gene TRBV5-1; no firm D call. The CDR3 is made up of 13 amino acids. CDR1 is SGHRS, CDR2 YFSETQ, per germline. The V gene lost 3 bases and the J gene lost 4 bases, with 10 bases spanning the gap. The CDR3 loop is CASSSGRGTEAFF. DNA of the CDR3: TGCGCCAGCAGCTCCGGGAGAGGCACTGAAGCTTTCTTT.

The chain couples TRBV18 to TRBJ1-3; 7 bases are a match to TRBD1. V lost 3 bases, J lost 2 bases, and 13 bases stayed unmatched. Germline V gene data show CDR1 as KGHSH and CDR2 as LQKENI. The CDR3 is 18 residues long. The CDR3 DNA is TGTGCCAGCTCACCGACACCGCCGGGACAGAGAACTGGAAACACCATATATTTT. Encoded protein: CASSPTPPGQRTGNTIYF. Combining the CDR3 with reference TRBV18 and TRBJ1-3 gives the whole variable domain NAGVMQNPRHLVRRRGQEARLRCSPMKGHSHVYWYRQLPEEGLKFMVYLQKENIIDESGMPKERFSAEFPKEGPSILRIQQVVRGDSAAYFCASSPTPPGQRTGNTIYFGEGSWLTVV.

This sequence joins TRBV10-3 and TRBJ2-5; no clear D. Germline V lookup: CDR1 ENHRY, CDR2 SYGVKD. V was trimmed by 4 bases and J by 5 bases, leaving 8 bases between them. This CDR3 has 12 amino acids. CDR3 nucleotide sequence: TGTGCCATCAGTGGGGGAATGGAGACCCAGTACTTC. Its protein is CAISGGMETQYF.

The chain joins TRBV18 to TRBJ1-1; 7 nucleotides match TRBD1. Germline CDR1 and CDR2: KGHSH and LQKENI. V was pared by 1 base and J by 1 base, with 6 bases of the junction left unmatched. The CDR3 length is 16 residues. CDR3 residues: CASSPLGWTGNTEAFF. CDR3 DNA sequence: TGTGCCAGCTCACCACTAGGCTGGACAGGGAACACTGAAGCTTTCTTT.

The V call is TRBV12-1, the J call TRBJ2-5. TRBV12-1 is classified as a pseudogene. The CDR3 loop spans 12 amino acids. In nucleotides, the CDR3 is TGTGCCAGCAGCTTTGAGGAAGAGACCCAGTACTTC. This translates into CASSFEEETQYF.

The chain couples TRBV6-5 to TRBJ1-2, with 8 bases identical to TRBD1. Germline trimming cut 7 bases from V and 7 bases from J; bases unmatched to any gene: 5. The length of the CDR3 is 12 residues. CDR1 and CDR2 from the germline V gene are MNHEY and SVGAGI. The CDR3 loop is CASKQGGSGYTF. DNA of the CDR3: TGTGCCAGCAAACAGGGGGGAAGTGGCTACACCTTC.

This chain connects TRBV6-1 to TRBJ2-7; 11 bases align to TRBD2. The ends lost 1 base at V and 3 bases at J; junction bases unmatched: 8. The germline V gene encodes CDR1 MNHNS and CDR2 SASEGT. The CDR3 spans 17 residues. The CDR3 coding sequence is TGTGCCAGCAGTGAAGGGGTTCTAGCGGGGGGCCTCTACGAGCAGTACGTC. Translating gives CASSEGVLAGGLYEQYV.

This clone has just one count. This sequence joins TRBV20-1 and TRBJ2-5, with D maybe TRBD2 (6 bases). The CDR3 runs to 12 residues. Germline V gene lookup returns CDR1 DFQATT and CDR2 SNEGSKA (reference sequence). Trimming stripped 3 bases from V and 4 bases from J, with 9 bases between. The CDR3 DNA reads as TGCAGTGCTAGTGCGGGGTTAGAGACCCAGTACTTC. It is translated as CSASAGLETQYF.

The CDR3 DNA is TGCGCCAGCAGCCGAGTTGGTGATACGCAGTATTTT. Its translation: CASSRVGDTQYF. The chain is built from TRBV5-1 and TRBJ2-3; D not certain. The length of the CDR3 is 12 residues. V gave up 4 bases and J gave up 6 bases, with 9 bases separating them. Germline V gives CDR1 SGHRS, CDR2 YFSETQ. The variable domain in full, with the rest retrieved from reference TRBV5-1 and TRBJ2-3, is KAGVTQTPRYLIKTRGQQVTLSCSPISGHRSVSWYQQTPGQGLQFLFEYFSETQRNKGNFPGRFSGRQFSNSRSEMNVSTLELGDSALYLCASSRVGDTQYFGPGTRLTVL.

The chain links TRBV15 to TRBJ1-2; D uncertain. This CDR3 is 14 amino acids long. Germline V gene lookup returns CDR1 LNHNV and CDR2 YYDKDF (reference sequence). Trimming removed 1 base at V and 3 bases at J, with 9 bases between. CDR3 amino acids: CATSRGPAYYGYTF. CDR3 sequence (DNA): TGTGCCACCAGCAGAGGACCAGCCTACTATGGCTACACCTTC.

CDR3 loop: CASSPRWGETQYF. In nucleotides, the CDR3 is TGTGCCAGCTCGCCTCGCTGGGGAGAGACCCAGTACTTC. The V gene is TRBV28, the J gene TRBJ2-5; D not resolved. Trimming removed 8 bases at V and 4 bases at J, with 14 bases between. From germline, CDR1 is MDHEN and CDR2 SYDVKM. The CDR3 extends over 13 amino acids.

In this sample, this clone turned up a few times. The genes are TRBV4-1 and TRBJ2-7; 7 bases fit TRBD1. CDR3 length: 13 residues. Germline values: CDR1 MGHRA, CDR2 YSYEKL. The ends lost 8 bases at V and 6 bases at J; junction bases unmatched: 10. The CDR3 nucleotides read TGCGCCAGCGGCACGGTAGGGGGCGGCGAGCAGTACGTC. Translated, it gives CASGTVGGGEQYV.

The V call is TRBV3-1 (or the pseudogene TRBV3-2), the J call TRBJ1-1, with TRBD1 as a possible D gene (5 bases). Trimming pared 2 bases from V and 1 base from J, leaving 8 bases between. The germline gives CDR1 LGHDT, CDR2 YNNKEL (reference sequence). The CDR3 has 14 residues. The CDR3 is CASSQKRGNTEAFF. In DNA form, the CDR3 reads TGTGCCAGCAGCCAAAAAAGGGGGAACACTGAAGCTTTCTTT.

As concerns this clone: The DNA is left out, because the CDR3 cannot be placed on it with certainty; the CDR3 is given as TCRdb lists it. The V and J genes are TRBV24-1 and TRBJ2-1; the D call TRBD1 from the table was never checked on the DNA. The CDR3 length equals 15 residues, ends included. Germline V gives CDR1 KGHDR, CDR2 SFDVKD. This CDR3 reads CATSDFGSGANEQFF.

V gene TRBV5-4 combines with J gene TRBJ1-4, with D possibly matching TRBD1 (6 bases). The CDR3 spans 15 residues. The germline V and J ends were trimmed by 4 bases and 7 bases, with 17 bases remaining between them. Germline V gene sequence: CDR1 SGHNT, CDR2 YYREEE (reference sequence). CDR3 protein: CASSLVGGGGEKLFF. The CDR3 DNA follows: TGTGCCAGCAGCCTCGTGGGGGGCGGAGGTGAAAAACTGTTTTTT.

The V and J genes are TRBV27 and TRBJ2-1, with 7 bases aligning to TRBD1. The CDR3 totals 14 residues. V was clipped by 8 bases and J by 4 bases; unmatched bases: 8. Germline V gene data show CDR1 as MNHEY and CDR2 as SMNVEV (reference sequence). The CDR3 loop reads CASRPTGRYNEQFF. CDR3 DNA sequence: TGTGCCAGCCGCCCGACAGGGCGGTACAATGAGCAGTTCTTC.

This chain links TRBV12-3 or TRBV12-4 with TRBJ1-1, with no clear D. CDR3 size: 12 residues. V lost 7 bases and J 11 bases, leaving 17 bases between the germline ends. As DNA, the CDR3 is TGTGCCAGCACCCTTTGGGGATTCTGGGCTTTCTTT. Encoded protein: CASTLWGFWAFF.

The CDR3 protein is CASSLTNNYGYTF. For the CDR3, the DNA is TGTGCCAGCAGCCTTACGAACAACTATGGCTACACCTTC. The chain employs TRBV3-1 (or the pseudogene TRBV3-2) and TRBJ1-2, with D uncertain. The V gene lost 4 bases and the J gene lost 2 bases, with 8 bases spanning the gap. The CDR3 spans 13 residues. Looked up from germline, CDR1 is LGHDT and CDR2 is YNNKEL (reference sequence).

The chain has TRBV6-5 and TRBJ2-5; no clear D gene. Germline CDR1 is MNHEY and CDR2 is SVGAGI. The CDR3 has 13 amino acids. V was pared by 6 bases and J by 3 bases, with 11 bases between. CDR3 DNA sequence: TGTGCCAGCAGCCTCGATGGAGAAGAGACCCAGTACTTC. Its protein is CASSLDGEETQYF.

This chain uses TRBV19 with TRBJ1-5, with TRBD1 matching over 7 bases. CDR3 length: 14 amino acids. Germline lookup yields CDR1 LNHDA and CDR2 SQIVND (reference sequence). Losses at the gene ends were 6 bases for V and 2 bases for J; bases not matched to a gene: 4. For the CDR3, the DNA is TGTGCCAGTAGAAAAGGACAGGGCAATCAGCCCCAGCATTTT. Protein product: CASRKGQGNQPQHF. The complete variable domain, with remaining parts taken from reference TRBV19 and TRBJ1-5, reads DGGITQSPKYLFRKEGQNVTLSCEQNLNHDAMYWYRQDPGQGLRLIYYSQIVNDFQKGDIAEGYSVSREKKESFPLTVTSAQKNPTAFYLCASRKGQGNQPQHFGDGTRLSIL.

V and J are TRBV3-1 (or the pseudogene TRBV3-2) and TRBJ2-1; 7 bases line up with TRBD2. Germline CDR1 reads LGHDT; CDR2 reads YNNKEL (reference sequence). CDR3 size: 15 residues. The J segment lost 7 bases and the V segment lost 4 bases, leaving 10 bases of the junction unmatched. The CDR3 nucleotides are TGTGCCAGCAGCCGCCCAGGCACTAGCGCTAATGAGCAGTTCTTC. Translated: CASSRPGTSANEQFF.

The V call is TRBV10-3, the J call TRBJ2-7; 9 bases agree with TRBD1. This CDR3 contains 13 residues. V trimming: 8 bases; J trimming: 2 bases; junction bases outside the gene matches: 4. Germline CDR1 and CDR2: ENHRY and SYGVKD. The CDR3 DNA reads as TGTGCCATCGGGACAGGGCAAACCTACGAGCAGTACGTC. As protein: CAIGTGQTYEQYV.